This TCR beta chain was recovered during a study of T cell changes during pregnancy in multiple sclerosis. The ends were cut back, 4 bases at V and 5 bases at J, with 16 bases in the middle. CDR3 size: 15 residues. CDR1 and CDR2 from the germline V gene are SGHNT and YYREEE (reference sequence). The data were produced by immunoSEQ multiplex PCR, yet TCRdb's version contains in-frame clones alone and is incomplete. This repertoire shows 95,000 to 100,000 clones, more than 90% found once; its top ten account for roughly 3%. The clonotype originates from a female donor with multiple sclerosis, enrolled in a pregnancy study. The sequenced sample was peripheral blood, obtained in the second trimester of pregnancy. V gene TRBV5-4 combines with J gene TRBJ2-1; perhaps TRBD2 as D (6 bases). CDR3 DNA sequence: TGTGCCAGCAGCCCCCTGGGCGGGGTCAACAATGAGCAGTTCTTC. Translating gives CASSPLGGVNNEQFF.